These T cell receptor beta chains were read from a single sample in a study of blood T cell repertoires in COVID-19. TCRdb's copy holds only in-frame clones and misses some; the assay was immunoSEQ multiplex PCR. Among around 180,000 clones, about 82% were seen once, and the ten largest hold approximately 5.4%. The specimen sequenced was peripheral blood. These receptors were collected from a woman aged 30 to 39 with acute or convalescent COVID-19. Each CDR3 is given with its conserved first and last residue. The D gene is left open where the match is weak. Expanded clones are given a class, and other clones once, few, many or no size at all.

V gene,D gene,clone size,J gene,CDR3 protein,CDR3 DNA
TRBV29-1,TRBD2,once,TRBJ2-2,CSVRTGTIELFF,TGCAGCGTCAGAACGGGGACTATCGAGCTGTTTTTT
TRBV25-1,TRBD1,.,TRBJ1-4,CASSGDRWGEKLFF,TGTGCCAGCAGTGGGGACAGGTGGGGTGAAAAACTGTTTTTT
TRBV29-1,TRBD1,.,TRBJ1-2,CSDNRGHGYTF,TGCAGCGATAACAGGGGGCATGGCTACACCTTC
TRBV5-1,.,.,TRBJ1-3,CASSLALREAGNTIYF,TGCGCCAGCAGCTTGGCCCTCAGGGAAGCTGGAAACACCATATATTTT
TRBV10-2,TRBD1,.,TRBJ1-5,CASRGQGSQPQHF,TGCGCCAGCCGCGGACAGGGAAGTCAGCCCCAGCATTTT
TRBV4-1,TRBD1,.,TRBJ2-1,CASSFGQGTNEQFF,TGCGCCAGCAGCTTTGGACAGGGTACAAATGAGCAGTTCTTC
TRBV12-3/TRBV12-4,.,.,TRBJ2-5,CASSWRDQETQYF,TGTGCCAGCAGTTGGAGGGATCAAGAGACCCAGTACTTC
TRBV28,TRBD2,.,TRBJ2-2,CATLADQNTGELFF,TGTGCCACTCTAGCGGATCAGAACACCGGGGAGCTGTTTTTT
TRBV25-1,.,.,TRBJ1-2,CASSHNYGYTF,TGTGCCAGCAGTCATAACTATGGCTACACCTTC
TRBV28,TRBD1,.,TRBJ1-6,CASSSPQGAIPNSPLHF,TGTGCCAGCAGTTCGCCTCAGGGGGCGATACCGAATTCACCCCTCCACTTT
TRBV28,TRBD1,.,TRBJ1-4,CASSPGTAFSNEKLFF,TGTGCCAGCAGTCCCGGGACAGCTTTTTCTAATGAAAAACTGTTTTTT
TRBV9,TRBD1,.,TRBJ1-4,CASSRTGQVFDKLFF,TGTGCCAGCAGCCGAACGGGACAGGTATTCGACAAACTGTTTTTT
TRBV2,TRBD1,.,TRBJ1-2,CASRPGQNYGYTF,TGTGCCAGCAGGCCGGGACAGAACTATGGCTACACCTTC